These T cell receptor beta chains were read from a single sample in a study of cytomegalovirus exposure and HLA in healthy donors. Repertoires were generated with immunoSEQ multiplex PCR, while TCRdb's copy carries only in-frame clones and drops some. The sample lists under 170,000 clones; around 79% were seen once. The sequencing sample was made of PBMCs. These receptors were taken from a human donor in good health. CDR3s include the opening cysteine and the closing phenylalanine or tryptophan. Each record gives: D gene, V gene, clone size, J gene, CDR3 DNA, CDR3 protein. The D gene is left open where the match is weak. Clone size is shown for a subset of rows, as once, few, many or a class of expanded clone.

>-|TRBV30|-|TRBJ2-3
TGTGCCTGGGACTTGAGGCGGTTGGACACAGATACGCAGTATTTT
CAWDLRRLDTDTQYF
>-|TRBV7-9|-|TRBJ1-1
TGTGCCAGCAGCTGGGGGGCGGGAGGCATGAACACTGAAGCTTTCTTT
CASSWGAGGMNTEAFF
>-|TRBV5-4|-|TRBJ2-2
TGTGCCAGCAGTTCGGGGGGCCTTAACACCGGGGAGCTGTTTTTT
CASSSGGLNTGELFF
>-|TRBV5-5|once|TRBJ1-5
TGTGCCAGCAGCTCGGGACTGCTACACAATCAGCCCCAGCATTTT
CASSSGLLHNQPQHF
>-|TRBV27|-|TRBJ2-3
TGTGCCAGCAGTTTATCGCTCTCGGGGTTCACAGATACGCAGTATTTT
CASSLSLSGFTDTQYF
>TRBD1|TRBV5-5|-|TRBJ1-3
TGTGCCAGCAGCTTGAAGGGACAGGGAGGATCTGGAAACACCATATATTTT
CASSLKGQGGSGNTIYF
>TRBD1|TRBV7-9|-|TRBJ2-1
TGTGCCAGCAGCCAAGAGGGTTTCGACAGGGGGCCAGGGAATGAGCAGTTCTTC
CASSQEGFDRGPGNEQFF
>TRBD1|TRBV5-6|-|TRBJ2-7
TGTGCCAGCAGCTACAGGACAGGGATGAGGGAGCAGTACTTC
CASSYRTGMREQYF
>-|TRBV6-1|-|TRBJ2-5
TGTGCCAGCAGTGTGGCCGGTGGGAGGGAGACCCAGTACTTC
CASSVAGGRETQYF
>-|TRBV6-5|-|TRBJ1-5
TGTGCCAGCAGGCCTACCAGGGGTAGCAATCAGCCCCAGCATTTT
CASRPTRGSNQPQHF
>TRBD2|TRBV19|-|TRBJ2-7
TGTGCCAGTAGTCCGGGGGGATACGAGCAGTACTTC
CASSPGGYEQYF
>TRBD1|TRBV4-2|once|TRBJ1-2
TGTGCCAGCAGCCAAGAAGGCACAGGGGGCGTAAGCTATGGCTACACCTTC
CASSQEGTGGVSYGYTF
>TRBD1|TRBV6-6|-|TRBJ2-7
TGTGCCAGCAGTCAACCAAACAGGGGCGAGCAGTACTTC
CASSQPNRGEQYF
>TRBD1|TRBV18|-|TRBJ1-2
TGTGCCAGCTCACCATCAGGACAGGAAGCTGGTGGCTACACCTTC
CASSPSGQEAGGYTF
>TRBD1|TRBV5-1|-|TRBJ2-3
TGCGCCAGCAGCTATGGGACAGGGGGTGGCACAGATACGCAGTATTTT
CASSYGTGGGTDTQYF
>TRBD1|TRBV30|-|TRBJ1-2
TGTGCCTGGAGTGTATGGGGGGGACAGGGCCTTGGCTACACCTTC
CAWSVWGGQGLGYTF
>TRBD1|TRBV6-1|few|TRBJ1-4
TGTGCCAGCAGTTCCGGGACAGGGAGAGAAAAACTGTTTTTT
CASSSGTGREKLFF
>TRBD1|TRBV5-6|-|TRBJ2-7
TGTGCCAGCAGCGTAGACAGGGCTCTCTACGAGCAGTACTTC
CASSVDRALYEQYF
>TRBD2|TRBV10-3|-|TRBJ2-2
TGTGCCATCAGTGCGGGACTAGAGAACACCGGGGAGCTGTTTTTT
CAISAGLENTGELFF
>-|TRBV6-5|once|TRBJ2-1
TGTGCCAGCACCCCTCCCACAGGTATAGGTGAGCAGTTCTTC
CASTPPTGIGEQFF
>-|TRBV9|-|TRBJ1-5
TGTGCCAGCAGCGTAGCCTACCATGCAGGAAGCAATCAGCCCCAGCATTTT
CASSVAYHAGSNQPQHF
>TRBD1|TRBV7-9|-|TRBJ2-1
TGTGCCAGCAGCCCGGGACAGTATTCGTTTGAGCAGTTCTTC
CASSPGQYSFEQFF
>-|TRBV4-1|few|TRBJ1-1
TGCGCCAGCAGGCTCAAGAGGGGGGGTACTGAAGCTTTCTTT
CASRLKRGGTEAFF